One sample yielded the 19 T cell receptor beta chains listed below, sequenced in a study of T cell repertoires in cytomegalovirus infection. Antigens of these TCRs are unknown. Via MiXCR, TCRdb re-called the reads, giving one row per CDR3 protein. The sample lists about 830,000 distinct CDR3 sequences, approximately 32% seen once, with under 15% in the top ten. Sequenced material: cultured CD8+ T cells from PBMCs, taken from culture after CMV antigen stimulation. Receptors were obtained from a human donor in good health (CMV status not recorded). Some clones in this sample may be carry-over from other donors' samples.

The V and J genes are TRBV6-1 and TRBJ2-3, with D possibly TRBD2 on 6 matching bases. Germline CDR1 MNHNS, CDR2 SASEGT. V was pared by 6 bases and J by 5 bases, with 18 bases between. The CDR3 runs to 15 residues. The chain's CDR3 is CASRPEEGRGDTQYF. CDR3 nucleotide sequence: TGTGCCAGCAGGCCCGAGGAGGGGCGCGGAGATACGCAGTATTTT.

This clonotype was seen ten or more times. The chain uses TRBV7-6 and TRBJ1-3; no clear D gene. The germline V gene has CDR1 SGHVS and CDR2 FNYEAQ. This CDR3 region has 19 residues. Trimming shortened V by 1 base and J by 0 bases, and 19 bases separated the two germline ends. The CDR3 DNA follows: TGTGCCAGCAGCTTAGATATAGAAGACGGATCTCTCTCTGGAAACACCATATATTTT. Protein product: CASSLDIEDGSLSGNTIYF.

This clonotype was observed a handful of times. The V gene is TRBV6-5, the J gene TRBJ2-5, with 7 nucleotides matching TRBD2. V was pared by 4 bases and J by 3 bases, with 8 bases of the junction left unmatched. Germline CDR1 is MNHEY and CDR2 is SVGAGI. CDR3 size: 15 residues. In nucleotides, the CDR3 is TGTGCCAGCAGTTGGGGAGCGGGGCTTGAAGAGACCCAGTACTTC. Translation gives CASSWGAGLEETQYF.

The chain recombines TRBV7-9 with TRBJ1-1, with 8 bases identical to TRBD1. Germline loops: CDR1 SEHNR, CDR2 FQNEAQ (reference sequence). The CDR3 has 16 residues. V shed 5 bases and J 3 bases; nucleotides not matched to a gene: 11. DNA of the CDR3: TGTGCCAGCAGCCTACGGGGGCAGGGGGCGGACACTGAAGCTTTCTTT. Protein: CASSLRGQGADTEAFF.

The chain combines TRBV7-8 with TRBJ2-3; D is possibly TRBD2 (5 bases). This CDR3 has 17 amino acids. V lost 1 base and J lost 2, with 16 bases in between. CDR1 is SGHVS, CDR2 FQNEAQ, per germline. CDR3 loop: CASSLVEDHSLTDTQYF. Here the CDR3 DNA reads TGTGCCAGCAGCTTAGTGGAGGACCACAGTCTCACAGATACGCAGTATTTT.

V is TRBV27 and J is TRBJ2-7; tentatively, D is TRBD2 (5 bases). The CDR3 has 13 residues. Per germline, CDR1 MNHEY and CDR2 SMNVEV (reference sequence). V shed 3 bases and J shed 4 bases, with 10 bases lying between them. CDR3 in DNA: TGTGCCAGCAGTTTGCTTAGCGCATACGAGCAGTACTTC. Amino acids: CASSLLSAYEQYF.

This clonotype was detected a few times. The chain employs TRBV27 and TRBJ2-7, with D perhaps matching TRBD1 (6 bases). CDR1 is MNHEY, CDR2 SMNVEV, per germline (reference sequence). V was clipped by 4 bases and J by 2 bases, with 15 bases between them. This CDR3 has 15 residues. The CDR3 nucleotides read TGTGCCAGCAGTTCCCTGTCGAGGACAGCCTACGAGCAGTACTTC. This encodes CASSSLSRTAYEQYF.

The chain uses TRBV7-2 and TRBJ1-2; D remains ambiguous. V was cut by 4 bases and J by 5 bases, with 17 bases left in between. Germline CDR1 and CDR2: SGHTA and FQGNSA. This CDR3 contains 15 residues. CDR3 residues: CASSSTSAMRYGYTF. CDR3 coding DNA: TGTGCCAGCAGCTCTACCTCGGCTATGAGGTATGGCTACACCTTC.

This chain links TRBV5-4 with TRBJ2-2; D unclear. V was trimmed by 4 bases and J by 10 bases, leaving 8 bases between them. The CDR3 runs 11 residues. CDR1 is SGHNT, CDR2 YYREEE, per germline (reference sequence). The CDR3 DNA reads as TGTGCCAGCAGCCTTGGGCTGGAGCTGTTTTTT. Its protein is CASSLGLELFF.

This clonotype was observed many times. The CDR3 DNA is TGTGCCAGCAGAGATTCGAAAGGGGAGGAGGCCAACGTCCTGACTTTC. Translation gives CASRDSKGEEANVLTF. The genes are TRBV7-2 and TRBJ2-6; D possibly corresponds to TRBD2 (6 bases). V was trimmed by 6 bases and J by 6 bases, leaving 18 bases between them. The CDR3 contains 16 residues. Germline V gene lookup returns CDR1 SGHTA and CDR2 FQGNSA.

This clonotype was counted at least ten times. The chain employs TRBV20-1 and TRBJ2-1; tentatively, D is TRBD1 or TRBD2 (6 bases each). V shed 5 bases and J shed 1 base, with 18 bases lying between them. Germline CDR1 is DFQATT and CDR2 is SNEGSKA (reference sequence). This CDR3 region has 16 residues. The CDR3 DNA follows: TGCAGTGCTTACAGCCGGGGGCAGGGTTCCTACAATGAGCAGTTCTTC. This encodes CSAYSRGQGSYNEQFF.

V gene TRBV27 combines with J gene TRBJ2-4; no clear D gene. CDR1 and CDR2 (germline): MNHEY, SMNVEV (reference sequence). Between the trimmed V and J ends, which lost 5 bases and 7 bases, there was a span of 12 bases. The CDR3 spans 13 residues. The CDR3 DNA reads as TGTGCCAGCAGTCAAGACGGCGCTAACATTCAGTACTTC. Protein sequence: CASSQDGANIQYF.

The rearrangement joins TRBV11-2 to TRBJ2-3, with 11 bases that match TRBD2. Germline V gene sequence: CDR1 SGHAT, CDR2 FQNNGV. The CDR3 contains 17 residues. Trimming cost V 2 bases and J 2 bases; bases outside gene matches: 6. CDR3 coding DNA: TGTGCCAGCAGCTTAAAACCTAGCGGGGGGATCACAGATACGCAGTATTTT. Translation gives CASSLKPSGGITDTQYF.

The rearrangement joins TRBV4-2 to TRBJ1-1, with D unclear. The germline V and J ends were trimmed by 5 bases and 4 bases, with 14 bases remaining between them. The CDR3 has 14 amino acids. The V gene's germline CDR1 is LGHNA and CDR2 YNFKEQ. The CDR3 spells CASSARIGGTEAFF. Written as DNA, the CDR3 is TGTGCCAGCAGCGCCCGGATTGGTGGCACTGAAGCTTTCTTT.

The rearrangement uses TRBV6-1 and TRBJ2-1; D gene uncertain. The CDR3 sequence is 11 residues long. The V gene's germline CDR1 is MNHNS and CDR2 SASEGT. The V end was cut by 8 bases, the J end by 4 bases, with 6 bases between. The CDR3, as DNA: TGTGCCAGCTGGGATTACAATGAGCAGTTCTTC. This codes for CASWDYNEQFF.

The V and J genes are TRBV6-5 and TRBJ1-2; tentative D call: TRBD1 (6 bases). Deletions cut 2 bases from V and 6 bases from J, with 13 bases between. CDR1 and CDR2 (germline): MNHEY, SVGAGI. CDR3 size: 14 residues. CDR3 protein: CASSYADSSDGYTF. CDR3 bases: TGTGCCAGCAGTTACGCGGACAGTTCAGATGGCTACACCTTC.

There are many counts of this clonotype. CDR3 sequence (DNA): TGTGCCAGCAGTTTTAGCGGGGATTCTTACGAGCAGTACGTC. As protein: CASSFSGDSYEQYV. The chain uses TRBV6-1 and TRBJ2-7; 8 bases fit TRBD2. CDR1 and CDR2 from the germline V gene are MNHNS and SASEGT. The trim removed 5 bases at V and 4 bases at J, leaving 7 bases unmatched. The CDR3 runs 14 residues.

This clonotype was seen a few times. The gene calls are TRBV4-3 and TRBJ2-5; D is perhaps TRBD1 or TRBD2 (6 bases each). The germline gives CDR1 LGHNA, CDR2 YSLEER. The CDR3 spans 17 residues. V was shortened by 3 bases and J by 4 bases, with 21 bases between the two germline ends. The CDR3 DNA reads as TGCGCCAGCAGCCAGGGTCCTAGCGCTGAAGGGGGAGAGACCCAGTACTTC. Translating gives CASSQGPSAEGGETQYF.

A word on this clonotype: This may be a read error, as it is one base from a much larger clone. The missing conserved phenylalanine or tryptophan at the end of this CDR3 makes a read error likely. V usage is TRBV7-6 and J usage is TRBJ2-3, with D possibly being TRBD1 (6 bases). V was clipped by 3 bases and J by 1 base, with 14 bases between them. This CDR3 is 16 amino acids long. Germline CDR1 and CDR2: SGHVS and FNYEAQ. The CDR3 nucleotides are TGTGCCAGCAGCTTCTTCCAGGGGTCCCGCACAGATACGCAGTATTCT. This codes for CASSFFQGSRTDTQYS.